This is a list of T cell receptor beta chains from one sample in a study of cytomegalovirus exposure and HLA in healthy donors. Clones were sequenced by immunoSEQ multiplex PCR, and TCRdb holds only the in-frame ones, with some missing. The sample consists of tens of thousands of clones, about 69% of them appearing once. The sample consisted of PBMCs. The source is a man aged 60-69 years in good health and CMV-seronegative. Each CDR3 is given with its conserved first and last residue. Fields, in order: CDR3 protein, V gene, J gene.

CDR3 protein: CASSSQGGRYEQYF
V gene: TRBV5-1
J gene: TRBJ2-7

CDR3 protein: CASSVFGSEKLFF
V gene: TRBV9
J gene: TRBJ1-4

CDR3 protein: CASSSRGQGASGNTIYF
V gene: TRBV7-9
J gene: TRBJ1-3

CDR3 protein: CASSLEASGGHTTDTQYF
V gene: TRBV7-3
J gene: TRBJ2-3

CDR3 protein: CASSLTGNTEAFF
V gene: TRBV5-5
J gene: TRBJ1-1

CDR3 protein: CASSYRAGGERDIQYF
V gene: TRBV6-5
J gene: TRBJ2-4

CDR3 protein: CASSLGQSGELFF
V gene: TRBV5-8
J gene: TRBJ2-2

CDR3 protein: CASKEYSAEAFF
V gene: TRBV11-3
J gene: TRBJ1-1

CDR3 protein: CASSRTSSEQYF
V gene: TRBV19
J gene: TRBJ2-7

CDR3 protein: CASSQDRGNQPQHF
V gene: TRBV4-2
J gene: TRBJ1-5

CDR3 protein: CASSPVWGLYSGNTIYF
V gene: TRBV4-2
J gene: TRBJ1-3

CDR3 protein: CAWSLTGGDGYTF
V gene: TRBV30
J gene: TRBJ1-2

CDR3 protein: CASSLLSGGADTQYF
V gene: TRBV7-3
J gene: TRBJ2-3

CDR3 protein: CASSRDLNTGELFF
V gene: TRBV6-5
J gene: TRBJ2-2

CDR3 protein: CASSLVLAGITGELFF
V gene: TRBV11-3
J gene: TRBJ2-2

CDR3 protein: CASSVGPGYGYTF
V gene: TRBV9
J gene: TRBJ1-2

CDR3 protein: CASSSLAATGTYEQYF
V gene: TRBV6-6
J gene: TRBJ2-7

CDR3 protein: CASSPQGDRGFTDTQYF
V gene: TRBV27
J gene: TRBJ2-3

CDR3 protein: CASSEQGNSPLHF
V gene: TRBV7-3
J gene: TRBJ1-6

CDR3 protein: CASSPSKGSNEKLFF
V gene: TRBV19
J gene: TRBJ1-4

CDR3 protein: CASSHTGYYGYTF
V gene: TRBV4-1
J gene: TRBJ1-2

CDR3 protein: CASSPPGEQYF
V gene: TRBV6-6
J gene: TRBJ2-7

CDR3 protein: CASSLGRGAYSGANVLTF
V gene: TRBV19
J gene: TRBJ2-6

CDR3 protein: CASSQDRRTNEKLFF
V gene: TRBV14
J gene: TRBJ1-4

CDR3 protein: CASNSPWRGYNEQFF
V gene: TRBV19
J gene: TRBJ2-1

CDR3 protein: CASSLIAGSNTEAFF
V gene: TRBV28
J gene: TRBJ1-1

CDR3 protein: CASSLGGAGNTEAFF
V gene: TRBV5-1
J gene: TRBJ1-1

CDR3 protein: CASSQYRGYAGELFF
V gene: TRBV23-1
J gene: TRBJ2-2

CDR3 protein: CASSQTVFMNTEAFF
V gene: TRBV4-1
J gene: TRBJ1-1

CDR3 protein: CASTPQGANSPLHF
V gene: TRBV19
J gene: TRBJ1-6

CDR3 protein: CSGGQGLNTEAFF
V gene: TRBV29-1
J gene: TRBJ1-1

CDR3 protein: CASSQGTAQETQYF
V gene: TRBV4-1
J gene: TRBJ2-5

CDR3 protein: CTSSQRSAGRVQPQHF
V gene: TRBV1
J gene: TRBJ1-5

CDR3 protein: CASSLEGQGYTEAFF
V gene: TRBV11-1
J gene: TRBJ1-1

CDR3 protein: CASSLEGSQPQHF
V gene: TRBV7-9
J gene: TRBJ1-5

CDR3 protein: CATSGFRGQETQYF
V gene: TRBV15
J gene: TRBJ2-5

CDR3 protein: CASSSPGLAGGLNTGELFF
V gene: TRBV5-4
J gene: TRBJ2-2

CDR3 protein: CAWTQYSGANVLTF
V gene: TRBV30
J gene: TRBJ2-6

CDR3 protein: CASSQGTGGERTDTQYF
V gene: TRBV4-2
J gene: TRBJ2-3

CDR3 protein: CAISPSVGGYTF
V gene: TRBV6-5
J gene: TRBJ1-2

CDR3 protein: CASSPMYGQEAYGYTF
V gene: TRBV9
J gene: TRBJ1-2